This TCR beta chain was observed in a study of blood T cell repertoires in COVID-19. Study-wide context: From the United States, Italy and Spain came samples of acute and convalescent COVID-19. PBMCs, B-cell-depleted T cells, or T cells were the source of the cDNA or gDNA that made up the material.

All enrollees were roughly 18 to 89 years old and from 24 US areas. Assignment of participants to cohorts was predicated upon participant-reported clinical history. Only in-frame clones appear in the TCRdb table, and some are missing; sequencing was by immunoSEQ multiplex PCR. The sample gives 200,000 to 300,000 clones, just under 90% of which show up once; around 3.7% is in the top ten. This CDR3 has 16 residues. V lost 2 bases, J lost 7 bases, and 7 bases stayed unmatched. CDR1 SGHTA and CDR2 FQGNSA come from the germline V gene. The receptor was isolated from a woman aged 25 to 39 with acute COVID-19. The chain joins TRBV7-2 to TRBJ1-6; 8 bases line up with TRBD1. The sequenced sample was PBMCs or T cells enriched from blood (not recorded which). CDR3 residues: CASSLLYGQGNSPLHF. In nucleotides, the CDR3 is TGTGCCAGCAGCTTACTCTATGGACAGGGAAATTCACCCCTCCACTTT.